The text below deals with one TCR beta chain. The antigen is undetermined. CDR3 size: 17 residues. The germline V gene encodes CDR1 SGDLS and CDR2 YYNGEE. Between the trimmed V and J ends, which lost 3 bases and 2 bases, there was a span of 19 bases. This sample was included in a study of somatic mutations in cytotoxic T cells in rheumatoid arthritis. General observations from the study: It was found that CD8+ T-cell clonality in rheumatoid arthritis patients did not differ significantly from that in age-matched healthy controls.

Both CD4+ and CD8+ cells were separated through positive magnetic bead selection, and their purity was verified using flow cytometry. Authors' methods: Rarely did patient CD8+ clones above 1% match published virus-specific TCRB sequences. Using immunoSEQ multiplex PCR, the repertoire was profiled, and TCRdb retains in-frame clones only, with some absent. That table gives V, J and clone size, and the DNA gave D and trimming. The sample holds 4,000 to 5,500 clones; around 87% are singletons and the top ten take 35% to 45%. V usage is TRBV9 and J usage is TRBJ2-3; D gene uncertain. Source material: CD8+ T cells sorted from blood. The receptor was derived from a woman between 50 and 59 years old with rheumatoid arthritis. CDR3 nucleotides: TGTGCCAGCAGCGCCCCCCCTAGAACTTCCCTCACAGATACGCAGTATTTT. This encodes CASSAPPRTSLTDTQYF.